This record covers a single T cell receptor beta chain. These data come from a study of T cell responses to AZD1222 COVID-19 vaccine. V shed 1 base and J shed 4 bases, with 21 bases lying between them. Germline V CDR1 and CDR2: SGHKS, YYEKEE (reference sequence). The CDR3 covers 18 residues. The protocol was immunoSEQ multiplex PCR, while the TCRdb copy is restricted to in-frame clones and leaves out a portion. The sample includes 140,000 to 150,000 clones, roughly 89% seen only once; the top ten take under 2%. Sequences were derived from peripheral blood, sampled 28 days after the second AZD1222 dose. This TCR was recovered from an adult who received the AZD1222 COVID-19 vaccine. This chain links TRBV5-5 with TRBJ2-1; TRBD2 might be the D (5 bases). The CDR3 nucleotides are TGTGCCAGCAGCTTGACTGGTCGACAAGGGAGTCTGTACAATGAGCAGTTCTTC. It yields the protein CASSLTGRQGSLYNEQFF.